Sequencing of this TCR beta chain was carried out in a study of T cell responses to AZD1222 COVID-19 vaccine. General study results and limits: Clonal diversity was possibly underestimated, and white British individuals and females predominated among donors. At study baseline, merely five or six AZD1222 recipients were seropositive. Rises in breadth and depth of Spike-specific TCRs came after two AZD1222 doses.

The table came from immunoSEQ multiplex PCR; TCRdb's copy has only in-frame clones and leaves some out. Of about 120,000 clones in the sample, about 89% were seen once. Turning to this clone: Antigen specificity is unknown.

The CDR3 has 13 amino acids. In germline, CDR1 is SNHLY, CDR2 FYNNEI. The V gene end was trimmed by 8 bases and the J gene end by 9 bases; junction bases not matched to a gene: 7. The sequence was obtained from an adult in good health. The sample was peripheral blood, taken on day 0 of MenACWY control vaccination. The chain recombines TRBV2 with TRBJ1-5; 10 nucleotides line up with TRBD1. CDR3 amino acids: CASGGQGSRPQHF. The CDR3 DNA sequence: TGTGCCAGCGGGGGACAGGGGTCCAGGCCCCAGCATTTT.